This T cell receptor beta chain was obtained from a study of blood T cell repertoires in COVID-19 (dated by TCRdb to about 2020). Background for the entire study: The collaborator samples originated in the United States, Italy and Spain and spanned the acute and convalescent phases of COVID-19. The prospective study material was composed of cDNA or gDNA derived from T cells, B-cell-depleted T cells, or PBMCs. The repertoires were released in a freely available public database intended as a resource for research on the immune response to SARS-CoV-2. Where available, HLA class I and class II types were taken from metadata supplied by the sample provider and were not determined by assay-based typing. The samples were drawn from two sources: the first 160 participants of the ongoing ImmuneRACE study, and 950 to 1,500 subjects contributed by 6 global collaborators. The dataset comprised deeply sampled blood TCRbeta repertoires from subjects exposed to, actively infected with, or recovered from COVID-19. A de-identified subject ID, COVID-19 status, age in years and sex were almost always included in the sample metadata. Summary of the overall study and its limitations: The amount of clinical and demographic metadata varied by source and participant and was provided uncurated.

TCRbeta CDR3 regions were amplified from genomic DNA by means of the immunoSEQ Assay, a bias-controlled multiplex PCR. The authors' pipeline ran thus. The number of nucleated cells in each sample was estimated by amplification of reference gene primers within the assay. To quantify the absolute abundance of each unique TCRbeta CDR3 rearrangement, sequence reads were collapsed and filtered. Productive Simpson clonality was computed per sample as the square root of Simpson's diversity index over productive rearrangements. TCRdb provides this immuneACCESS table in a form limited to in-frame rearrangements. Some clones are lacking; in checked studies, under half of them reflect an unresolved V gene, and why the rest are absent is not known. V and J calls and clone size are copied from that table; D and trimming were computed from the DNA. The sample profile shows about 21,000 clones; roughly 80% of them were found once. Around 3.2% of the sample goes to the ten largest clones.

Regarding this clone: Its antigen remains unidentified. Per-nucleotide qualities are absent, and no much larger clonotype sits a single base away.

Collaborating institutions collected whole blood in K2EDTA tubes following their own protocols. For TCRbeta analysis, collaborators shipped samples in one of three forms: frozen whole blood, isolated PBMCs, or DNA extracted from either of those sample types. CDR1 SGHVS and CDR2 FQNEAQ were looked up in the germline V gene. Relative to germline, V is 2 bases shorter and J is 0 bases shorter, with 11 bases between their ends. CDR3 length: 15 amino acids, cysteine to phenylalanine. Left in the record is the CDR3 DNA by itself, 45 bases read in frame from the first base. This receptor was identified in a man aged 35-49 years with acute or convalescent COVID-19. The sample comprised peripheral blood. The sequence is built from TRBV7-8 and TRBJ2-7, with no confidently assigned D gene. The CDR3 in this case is CASSLFQYNSYEQYF. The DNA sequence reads TGTGCCAGCAGCTTATTCCAGTACAACTCCTACGAGCAGTACTTC.